This passage covers 5 T cell receptor beta chains from one sample sequenced in a study of control samples from healthy donors and cancer patients. Produced via immunoSEQ multiplex PCR; TCRdb's table is partial and in-frame only. The sample lists about 140,000 clones; approximately 90% were seen once. The material sequenced was blood. These receptors came from a woman aged 25-40 years in good health.

The rearrangement uses TRBV19 and TRBJ1-5; D is possibly TRBD1 (5 bases). The CDR3 is made up of 15 amino acids. Germline-derived CDR1 and CDR2 are LNHDA and SQIVND (reference sequence). The V end lost 2 bases, the J end lost 7 bases, and 15 bases lay between the germline ends. This CDR3 reads CASSINQGTNQPQHF. The CDR3 region has the DNA TGTGCCAGTAGTATAAACCAGGGTACGAACCAGCCCCAGCATTTT.

This rearrangement joins TRBV16 to TRBJ2-7; 11 bases fit TRBD2. This CDR3 spans 15 amino acids. V shed 3 bases, J shed 2 bases, and the junction held 3 bases outside the gene matches. The germline V gene encodes CDR1 KGHSY and CDR2 FQNENV. Here the CDR3 reads CASSQLAGGTYEQYF. In DNA, the CDR3 is TGTGCCAGCAGCCAGCTAGCGGGAGGTACCTACGAGCAGTACTTC.

The chain couples TRBV6-4 to TRBJ1-5, with TRBD1 matching over 8 bases. The junction had 4 bases not matched to a gene; V was cut back by 6 bases and J by 0 bases. Germline CDR1 MRHNA, CDR2 SNTAGT. This CDR3 contains 15 residues. The chain's CDR3 is CASRLTGDSNQPQHF. In DNA, the CDR3 is TGTGCCAGCAGACTGACAGGGGATAGCAATCAGCCCCAGCATTTT.

This chain joins TRBV5-1 and TRBJ2-5; 7 nucleotides align to TRBD2. CDR1 is SGHRS and CDR2 is YFSETQ in the germline V gene. The CDR3 contains 13 residues. Trimming at V came to 4 bases and at J to 4 bases, leaving 4 bases not matched to a gene. CDR3 in amino acids: CASSPGLGETQYF. The CDR3 nucleotides read TGCGCCAGCAGCCCAGGACTAGGAGAGACCCAGTACTTC.

This rearrangement joins TRBV19 to TRBJ1-5, with D perhaps TRBD1 (5 bases). The ends were cut back, 1 base at V and 5 bases at J, with 9 bases in the middle. CDR3 length: 14 amino acids. Germline CDR1 reads LNHDA; CDR2 reads SQIVND (reference sequence). CDR3 loop: CASSIGGWDQPQHF. Written as DNA, the CDR3 is TGTGCCAGTAGTATAGGGGGCTGGGATCAGCCCCAGCATTTT.